This is a list of T cell receptor beta chains from one sample in a study of monozygotic twins with inflammatory bowel disease. TCRdb reprocessed the 5' RACE reads, with one entry per CDR3 protein and no DNA. The sample has some 100,000 distinct CDR3 sequences, and its top ten clones hold roughly 12%. Sequenced input: blood. The receptor set was obtained from a human donor with ulcerative colitis or Crohn's disease, or a healthy co-twin of an affected twin (not recorded which). The CDR3 runs from the conserved cysteine through the conserved F or W. Fields, in order: J gene, V gene, CDR3 protein.

TRBJ2-3,TRBV7-9,CASSPPGGDTQYF
TRBJ2-2,TRBV20-1,CSARGVEGRSVGELFF
TRBJ1-1,TRBV9,CASSPGGGLGTEAFF
TRBJ1-2,TRBV15,CATSRGTGYPYGYTF
TRBJ2-1,TRBV19,CASSTRHYSYNEQFF
TRBJ2-1,TRBV18,CASSTDRGYNEQFF
TRBJ2-7,TRBV19,CASSSGHNYEQYF
TRBJ2-2,TRBV15,CATSRGRQSTGELFF
TRBJ2-7,TRBV7-3,CASSLKSGTDEQYF
TRBJ1-5,TRBV28,CASSAAGRDSNQPQHF
TRBJ2-3,TRBV5-1,CASSLNSGGADTQYF
TRBJ1-5,TRBV28,CASSKDRADQPQHF
TRBJ1-4,TRBV12-3/TRBV12-4,CASSFGAVTNEKLFF
TRBJ2-5,TRBV20-1,CSARDITGRTQYF
TRBJ2-3,TRBV7-6,CASSQGFQALTDTQYF
TRBJ2-7,TRBV4-2,CASSQASFGGGPGEQYF
TRBJ2-7,TRBV11-3,CASSLELGHEQYF
TRBJ1-3,TRBV20-1,CSASKGNSGNTIYF
TRBJ1-3,TRBV9,CASSSGTGQGITIYF
TRBJ2-5,TRBV20-1,CSARPGMARETQYF
TRBJ1-2,TRBV11-2,CASSLGVYGYTF
TRBJ2-7,TRBV5-4,CASSLIEGYEQYF
TRBJ1-1,TRBV4-2,CASSLGLGGTEAFF
TRBJ1-2,TRBV7-9,CASSWGQYYGYTF
TRBJ1-1,TRBV11-2,CASSLDGRGRFGNTEAFF
TRBJ1-4,TRBV5-8,CASSPRTAYREKLFF
TRBJ2-2,TRBV7-2,CASSRYGSTGELFF
TRBJ1-2,TRBV28,CASRTPGGKRGYTF
TRBJ2-3,TRBV7-2,CASSLAGTGLGTDTQYF